This T cell receptor (beta chain) was captured in a study of T cells in Graves' hyperthyroidism and ophthalmopathy (dated by TCRdb to between 2018 and 2021). As for the study more broadly: Peripheral blood samples were taken at initial diagnosis, before any treatment was given. A discovery cohort of about 96 patients, about 43 with Graves' ophthalmopathy and 55 to 60 with stable Graves' hyperthyroidism, was used to find distinguishing TCR V-J signatures. Whether ophthalmopathy could be predicted prospectively was tested in an independent validation cohort made up of under 20 hyperthyroidism patients plus 17 patients who later progressed to ophthalmopathy. The 100 or so discovery patients were randomly split 7:3 into training and test sets. In more than five Graves' hyperthyroidism patients, the study also compared T-cell repertoires from thyroid tissue with T-cell repertoires from blood. After sampling, hyperthyroidism patients received methimazole starting at 30 mg daily, and ophthalmopathy patients received high-dose intravenous methylprednisolone. TCR Vbeta CDR3 sequencing of 120 to 150 peripheral blood samples (43 ophthalmopathy, about 80 hyperthyroidism and approximately 17 progressor patients) is reported in the paper. Results the study describes overall, beyond this receptor: No statistical method was used to fix the sample size in advance, and group allocation was not hidden from the investigators. Blood samples also contained most of the expanded thyroid clonotypes (frequency above 0.001), which suggests that blood repertoires may reflect thyroid immune responses. A 13 V-J signature model separated ophthalmopathy from stable hyperthyroidism, with approximately 87% sensitivity and roughly 81% specificity in cross-validation and 80%/75% in testing. In validation, the model predicted progression to ophthalmopathy a median of roughly 6.2 months before onset, with approximately 70% sensitivity and about 75% specificity.

In its sample, this clonotype was seen many times. Its binding antigen is unknown. No much larger clonotype is one base removed from it; base qualities were not supplied. The TCR beta CDR3 regions were amplified from the RNA transcripts. The first round of RT-PCR for the TCR CDR3 was performed with the HTBI primer set and the Qiagen OneStep RT-PCR kit. A second multiplex PCR round built the libraries, followed by size selection and purification. Sequencing of the libraries was done on an Illumina HiSeq2000 using paired-end 100 bp reads. As for the authors' bioinformatics: SOAPnuke was used to process the raw data, with reads discarded if the reads contained adapters or uncalled bases, had a mean Phred below 15, or lacked an exact constant-primer or identifier match. High-quality paired reads were merged with COPE v1.2.5, and unique nucleotide sequences were defined as clonotypes. MiTCR v1.1 was used to align clonotypes to the IMGT TRBV, TRBD and TRBJ reference segments. The analysis was restricted to V-J combinations with a frequency above 0.0001, which together covered 99.2% of the repertoires. The TCS score was defined as the ratio of F50 (clonal expansion) to E x V (chaos), calculated using BLOSUM62-based TCRdist between CDR3 peptides within each V-J. Welch's t-statistics and random forest reduced 500 to 650 V-J features to 13, which were used in a naive Bayes classifier (R e1071). TCRdb trimmed the raw reads at Q25, called clones with MiXCR and kept productive beta chains. Here each entry gathers all rows of one CDR3 protein and keeps the most common genes and DNA. V and J calls and clone size were set by TCRdb, not the authors. The sample table lists fewer than 350,000 distinct CDR3 sequences, roughly 15% of them with a count of one. The ten largest account for about 33% of the sample.

Hyperthyroidism patients were newly diagnosed, had a disease duration of under 2 months, and were aged 18 to 65 years. Any patient with an uncontrolled infection, another autoimmune disease, pregnancy or lactation was excluded. Diagnoses were based on clinical symptoms, serum thyroxine and TRAb, thyroid ultrasound and orbital computed tomography. Blood from progressor patients was drawn when they were first diagnosed with hyperthyroidism, before any ophthalmopathy symptoms appeared. PBMCs were isolated from 10 ml of fresh peripheral blood by Ficoll-Paque density gradient centrifugation. Patients classed as progressors first received a Graves' hyperthyroidism diagnosis and then went on to develop ophthalmopathy during follow-up. Total RNA was extracted with Trizol reagent, and quality was checked on an Agilent 2100 Bioanalyzer. The origin of this receptor is a woman between 45 and 65 years old with Graves' hyperthyroidism that later progressed to Graves' ophthalmopathy. The sequencing input was blood.

At the DNA level, the sequence is TGTGCCAGCAGCTCCTTAAGGCGAGGGGGCTACGAGCAGTACTTC. Protein translation: CASSSLRRGGYEQYF. The rearrangement combines TRBV11-2 with TRBJ2-7; perhaps TRBD1 is the D gene, with 6 bases matching. CDR1 and CDR2, per the germline V gene, are SGHAT and FQNNGV. Between the V and J ends, shortened by 4 bases and 3 bases respectively, the junction contains 16 bases. The CDR3 spans 15 residues, from the cysteine through the phenylalanine. Only CDR3 DNA remains: 45 bases, in frame from the first base. Supplemented by the reference TRBV11-2 and TRBJ2-7 proteins around the CDR3, the complete variable domain is EAGVAQSPRYKIIEKRQSVAFWCNPISGHATLYWYQQILGQGPKLLIQFQNNGVVDDSQLPKDRFSAERLKGVDSTLKIQPAKLEDSAVYLCASSSLRRGGYEQYFGPGTRLTVT.